Below are 29 T cell receptor beta chains sequenced from a single sample in a study of blood T cell repertoires in COVID-19. Sequencing used immunoSEQ multiplex PCR; TCRdb keeps in-frame clones, though not all of them. The top ten hold roughly 1.4% of the sample, which has roughly 400,000 clones, approximately 90% seen once. What was sequenced was PBMCs or T cells enriched from blood (not recorded which). The receptors shown here come from a woman aged 18-35 years who had been exposed to COVID-19.

The rearrangement joins TRBV7-9 to TRBJ1-1; a possible D gene is TRBD1 (5 bases). Germline-derived CDR1 and CDR2 are SEHNR and FQNEAQ (reference sequence). There are 14 residues in the CDR3. V was shortened by 4 bases and J by 1 base, with 10 bases between the two germline ends. CDR3 region: CASSSPTGNTEAFF. CDR3 DNA: TGTGCCAGCAGCTCACCTACAGGGAACACTGAAGCTTTCTTT.

The genes are TRBV27 and TRBJ2-5; tentative D call: TRBD2 (5 bases). V lost 5 bases and J lost 4, with 23 bases in between. CDR3 size: 17 residues. CDR1 and CDR2 from the germline V gene are MNHEY and SMNVEV (reference sequence). This CDR3 is CASSPGSSLRTTETQYF. CDR3 DNA sequence: TGTGCCAGCAGTCCGGGTTCTAGCTTACGGACGACAGAGACCCAGTACTTC.

The V call is TRBV9, the J call TRBJ2-1, with 7 nucleotides matching TRBD2. This CDR3 has 14 amino acids. The germline V gene has CDR1 SGDLS and CDR2 YYNGEE. The junction had 7 bases not matched to a gene; V was cut back by 3 bases and J by 7 bases. The CDR3 is CASSELAELNEQFF. The DNA for the CDR3 is TGTGCCAGCAGCGAGCTAGCGGAACTAAATGAGCAGTTCTTC.

In this sample, this clone turned up a few times. The chain links TRBV12-3 or TRBV12-4 to TRBJ1-5; TRBD1 aligns across 8 bases. V was clipped by 7 bases and J by 4 bases; unmatched bases: 3. The CDR3 has 13 amino acids. The CDR3 loop reads CASKGDRNQPQHF. DNA of the CDR3: TGTGCCAGCAAAGGGGACAGGAATCAGCCCCAGCATTTT.

J is TRBJ2-7 and V is TRBV28; 7 nucleotides align to TRBD2. There are 18 residues in the CDR3. Per the germline V gene, CDR1 is MDHEN and CDR2 is SYDVKM. V shed 6 bases and J 9 bases; nucleotides not matched to a gene: 26. The CDR3 here is CASSPLYGGIQRDHGQYF. The CDR3 DNA follows: TGTGCCAGCAGCCCGTTGTATGGGGGGATACAGCGGGACCACGGGCAGTACTTC.

The V and J genes are TRBV6-5 and TRBJ2-4; D might be TRBD2 (6 bases). This CDR3 comprises 13 residues. Trimming stripped 6 bases from V and 7 bases from J, with 13 bases between. Germline V lookup: CDR1 MNHEY, CDR2 SVGAGI. The CDR3 region is CASRKRELNIQYF. In nucleotides, the CDR3 is TGTGCCAGCAGGAAACGGGAGTTGAACATTCAGTACTTC.

This rearrangement joins TRBV7-2 to TRBJ2-7; 9 nucleotides match TRBD2. Germline V gene lookup returns CDR1 SGHTA and CDR2 FQGNSA. J was trimmed by 0 bases and V by 6 bases; bases with no gene match: 3. CDR3 length equals 14 residues. The CDR3 bases are TGTGCCAGCAGGATAGCGGGAGTCTCCTACGAGCAGTACTTC. This sequence encodes CASRIAGVSYEQYF.

The chain combines TRBV27 with TRBJ1-5; TRBD1 matches 9 bases. This CDR3 spans 15 amino acids. The germline gives CDR1 MNHEY, CDR2 SMNVEV (reference sequence). V trimming: 3 bases; J trimming: 5 bases; junction bases outside the gene matches: 5. The chain's CDR3 is CASSLGGQGYQPQHF. CDR3 coding DNA: TGTGCCAGCAGTTTGGGGGGACAGGGCTATCAGCCCCAGCATTTT.

The chain recombines TRBV28 with TRBJ1-3; D not certain. V gave up 4 bases and J gave up 4 bases, with 14 bases separating them. CDR1 MDHEN and CDR2 SYDVKM come from the germline V gene. The CDR3 has 15 amino acids. CDR3 region: CASSSQRASGNTIYF. In DNA, the CDR3 is TGTGCCAGCAGTTCCCAGCGGGCCTCAGGAAACACCATATATTTT.

The chain couples TRBV9 to TRBJ1-1; D is perhaps TRBD1 (6 bases). Deletions cut 4 bases from V and 1 base from J, with 17 bases between. The length of the CDR3 is 16 residues. Germline CDR1 reads SGDLS; CDR2 reads YYNGEE. This chain's CDR3 is CASSSRQTGRNTEAFF. The CDR3 bases are TGTGCCAGCAGCTCCCGACAGACAGGTAGGAACACTGAAGCTTTCTTT.

The chain links TRBV7-6 to TRBJ2-1, with D possibly TRBD1 on 6 matching bases. CDR1 SGHVS and CDR2 FNYEAQ come from the germline V gene. V was pared by 5 bases and J by 5 bases, with 19 bases between. The CDR3 is 16 amino acids. The CDR3 coding sequence is TGTGCCAGCAGCCGATGGACAGCGCCGTTAAACAATGAGCAGTTCTTC. This sequence encodes CASSRWTAPLNNEQFF.

V is TRBV19 and J is TRBJ1-5; D remains unclear. V lost 7 bases and J lost 1, with 14 bases in between. Looked up from germline, CDR1 is LNHDA and CDR2 is SQIVND (reference sequence). The CDR3 spans 15 residues. The CDR3 reads CASNELRQSNQPQHF. CDR3 DNA: TGTGCCAGTAACGAACTGCGACAAAGCAATCAGCCCCAGCATTTT.

The rearrangement uses TRBV13 and TRBJ2-5; TRBD2 agrees at 7 bases. This CDR3 contains 13 residues. Germline CDR1 is PRHDT and CDR2 is FYEKMQ (reference sequence). The V segment lost 6 bases and the J segment 2 bases; nucleotides outside the gene matches: 3. The CDR3 loop is CASRNGGQETQYF. The CDR3 DNA is TGTGCCAGCAGAAACGGGGGGCAAGAGACCCAGTACTTC.

A remark on this clone: Other DNA variants within this sample encode the same CDR3. This CDR3 is CASSLNQPQHF. DNA of the CDR3: TGTGCCAGCAGCCTTAATCAGCCCCAGCATTTT. J is TRBJ1-5 and V is TRBV28; the D is unclear. Germline assignment: CDR1 MDHEN and CDR2 SYDVKM. Trimming took 6 bases from V and 4 from J, leaving 4 bases between them. CDR3 size: 11 residues.

This chain joins TRBV11-2 and TRBJ2-5; possible D gene TRBD2, 6 bases. V lost 7 bases, J lost 5 bases, and 20 bases lay in between. The CDR3 extends over 15 amino acids. The germline gives CDR1 SGHAT, CDR2 FQNNGV. CDR3 nucleotide sequence: TGTGCCAGCACCCTTGGAAACAGTGGAGGGGAGACCCAGTACTTC. Amino acid sequence: CASTLGNSGGETQYF.

In its sample, this clone was seen a few times. The same CDR3 also results from other DNA sequences found in this sample. The V call is TRBV6-5, the J call TRBJ1-3, with a tentative D call TRBD1 (5 bases). The CDR3 spans 14 residues. Germline CDR1 is MNHEY and CDR2 is SVGAGI. Between the trimmed V and J ends, which lost 3 bases and 2 bases, there was a span of 8 bases. Written as DNA, the CDR3 is TGTGCCAGCAGTTATGGGGGGACTGGAAACACCATATATTTT. It translates to CASSYGGTGNTIYF.

V is TRBV28 and J is TRBJ2-7; the match to TRBD1 covers 8 bases. Germline CDR1 reads MDHEN; CDR2 reads SYDVKM. J gave up 2 bases and V 7 bases, and 7 bases lay outside the gene matches. CDR3 length: 14 residues. This CDR3 reads CASTSGTGAYEQYF. The CDR3 DNA is TGTGCCAGCACCTCCGGGACAGGAGCCTACGAGCAGTACTTC.

The V gene is TRBV18, the J gene TRBJ2-1; TRBD2 agrees at 9 bases. J was trimmed by 6 bases and V by 4 bases; bases with no gene match: 7. The germline V gene has CDR1 KGHSH and CDR2 LQKENI. CDR3 length: 15 amino acids. CDR3 residues: CASSQLAGAPNEQFF. For the CDR3, the DNA is TGTGCCAGCTCACAATTAGCGGGAGCCCCCAATGAGCAGTTCTTC. Based on the CDR3 plus reference TRBV18 and TRBJ2-1, the full variable domain is NAGVMQNPRHLVRRRGQEARLRCSPMKGHSHVYWYRQLPEEGLKFMVYLQKENIIDESGMPKERFSAEFPKEGPSILRIQQVVRGDSAAYFCASSQLAGAPNEQFFGPGTRLTVL.

The chain uses TRBV4-2 and TRBJ2-7; 9 bases are a match to TRBD2. The V and J ends lost 4 bases and 3 bases, in that order; junction bases with no gene match: 10. There are 16 residues in the CDR3. The germline V gene has CDR1 LGHNA and CDR2 YNFKEQ. CDR3 in amino acids: CASSLQAGGKVYEQYF. The CDR3 nucleotides are TGTGCCAGCAGCCTCCAAGCGGGAGGTAAAGTCTACGAGCAGTACTTC.

The V gene is TRBV28, the J gene TRBJ2-3; maybe TRBD2 (6 bases). The germline V gene encodes CDR1 MDHEN and CDR2 SYDVKM. V gave up 4 bases and J gave up 5 bases, with 10 bases separating them. The CDR3 is 13 amino acids. The CDR3 sequence: CASSSGGIDTQYF. The DNA for the CDR3 is TGTGCCAGCAGTTCCGGAGGGATAGATACGCAGTATTTT.

The V and J genes are TRBV10-3 and TRBJ2-5; 7 nucleotides match TRBD1. CDR3 length equals 14 residues. The germline CDR1 and CDR2 sequences are ENHRY and SYGVKD. Trimming cost V 10 bases and J 4 bases; bases outside gene matches: 12. The CDR3 spells CATLGDRAGETQYF. The CDR3 DNA reads as TGTGCCACCCTGGGTGACAGGGCTGGAGAGACCCAGTACTTC.

The chain joins TRBV12-5 to TRBJ2-2; TRBD1 might be the D (6 bases). CDR1 and CDR2 from the germline V gene are LGHNT and FRNRAP. This CDR3 has 17 residues. V was trimmed by 3 bases and J by 2 bases, leaving 16 bases between them. The DNA of the CDR3 is TGTGCTAGTGGTTTTCTGGGTGGGGACATTAACACCGGGGAGCTGTTTTTT. Translated, it gives CASGFLGGDINTGELFF. The full variable domain, in which reference TRBV12-5 and TRBJ2-2 provide the parts outside the CDR3, is DARVTQTPRHKVTEMGQEVTMRCQPILGHNTVFWYRQTMMQGLELLAYFRNRAPLDDSGMPKDRFSAEMPDATLATLKIQPSEPRDSAVYFCASGFLGGDINTGELFFGEGSRLTVL.

The rearrangement links TRBV21-1 to TRBJ2-7; TRBD2 is the table's D call and was not checked against the DNA. TRBV21-1 is a pseudogene. The CDR3 is made up of 17 amino acids. As DNA, the CDR3 is TGTGCCAGCAGCAAAGGAAGGATCACTTATGACTTCTACGAGCAGTACTTC. This sequence encodes CASSKGRITYDFYEQYF.

The chain combines TRBV5-1 with TRBJ2-5; 7 nucleotides line up with TRBD1. This CDR3 is 14 amino acids long. The germline CDR1 and CDR2 sequences are SGHRS and YFSETQ. Losses at the gene ends were 3 bases for V and 3 bases for J; bases not matched to a gene: 5. CDR3 in DNA: TGCGCCAGCAGCTGGGGTACAGGGGAAGAGACCCAGTACTTC. Encoded protein: CASSWGTGEETQYF. Based on the CDR3 plus reference TRBV5-1 and TRBJ2-5, the full variable domain is KAGVTQTPRYLIKTRGQQVTLSCSPISGHRSVSWYQQTPGQGLQFLFEYFSETQRNKGNFPGRFSGRQFSNSRSEMNVSTLELGDSALYLCASSWGTGEETQYFGPGTRLLVL.

This clone was seen a few times. The chain links TRBV2 to TRBJ2-5; D perhaps matches TRBD2 (6 bases). The V and J ends lost 6 bases and 4 bases respectively, with 12 bases between them. Germline CDR1 reads SNHLY; CDR2 reads FYNNEI. CDR3 size: 13 residues. The CDR3 here is CASSPLEGETQYF. In DNA form, the CDR3 reads TGTGCCAGCAGCCCACTGGAGGGAGAGACCCAGTACTTC.

This chain's CDR3 is CATSDRTSAEAETQYF. The CDR3 nucleotides read TGTGCCACCAGTGACCGGACTAGCGCTGAGGCGGAGACCCAGTACTTC. The chain employs TRBV24-1 and TRBJ2-5; 9 positions agree with TRBD2. CDR1 is KGHDR, CDR2 SFDVKD, per germline. The CDR3 contains 16 residues. Trimming at V came to 4 bases and at J to 5 bases, leaving 10 bases not matched to a gene.

The V and J genes are TRBV7-2 and TRBJ2-6; 10 bases match TRBD1. CDR1 is SGHTA and CDR2 is FQGNSA in the germline V gene. V dropped 5 bases and J dropped 2; count of bases not matched to a gene: 6. CDR3 length: 17 residues. The CDR3 reads CASSQGQGGAGANVLTF. CDR3 in DNA: TGTGCCAGCAGCCAAGGACAGGGGGGAGCTGGGGCCAACGTCCTGACTTTC.

The rearrangement links TRBV19 to TRBJ1-5, with TRBD1 matching 10 bases. The V and J ends lost 7 bases and 0 bases, in that order; junction bases with no gene match: 12. This CDR3 is built from 18 residues. Germline V gives CDR1 LNHDA, CDR2 SQIVND (reference sequence). CDR3: CASTTTGGRGSSNQPQHF. CDR3 bases: TGTGCCAGTACCACGACAGGGGGCCGGGGTTCTAGCAATCAGCCCCAGCATTTT. Full variable domain (rest looked up from reference TRBV19 and TRBJ1-5): DGGITQSPKYLFRKEGQNVTLSCEQNLNHDAMYWYRQDPGQGLRLIYYSQIVNDFQKGDIAEGYSVSREKKESFPLTVTSAQKNPTAFYLCASTTTGGRGSSNQPQHFGDGTRLSIL.

The V call is TRBV18, the J call TRBJ2-4, with 9 bases identical to TRBD2. The J segment lost 0 bases and the V segment lost 3 bases, leaving 3 bases of the junction unmatched. CDR3 length: 16 amino acids. The germline V gene has CDR1 KGHSH and CDR2 LQKENI. CDR3 amino acids: CASSPTSGLAKNIQYF. CDR3 bases: TGTGCCAGCTCACCGACTAGCGGTTTAGCCAAAAACATTCAGTACTTC.